What follows is one T cell receptor beta chain and its context. This specimen belongs to a study of blood T cell repertoires in COVID-19. Per the original data handling: Reference gene primer amplification gave estimated nucleated cell counts. Sequencing used immunoSEQ multiplex PCR; TCRdb keeps in-frame clones, though not all of them. The V and J calls and clone size are taken from that table; D and trimming were inferred from the DNA. This sample has roughly 300,000 clones; roughly 91% occur once, and the top ten carry 2.3%. Trimming stripped 4 bases from V and 6 bases from J, with 18 bases between. The germline CDR1 and CDR2 sequences are MNHNY and SVGAGI (reference sequence). This CDR3 has 15 residues.

The receptor was derived from a woman in her thirties or forties with acute COVID-19. The sequenced sample was PBMCs or T cells enriched from blood (not recorded which). The chain couples TRBV6-6 to TRBJ1-2; D might be TRBD1 (5 bases). The CDR3 sequence: CASSSPPQGSDGYTF. The CDR3 nucleotides read TGTGCCAGCAGTTCCCCGCCGCAGGGTTCAGATGGCTACACCTTC.